The TCR beta chain under discussion was sequenced for a study of blood T cell repertoires in COVID-19. Across the study: The United States, Italy and Spain supplied acute and convalescent COVID-19 samples. In each case, the material was cDNA or gDNA derived from T cells, B-cell-depleted T cells, or PBMCs.

The table came from immunoSEQ multiplex PCR; TCRdb's copy has only in-frame clones and leaves some out. The table shows 90,000 to 120,000 clones, with 86% occurring only once. The CDR3 is 14 amino acids. V shed 4 bases and J 5 bases; nucleotides not matched to a gene: 6. The V gene's germline CDR1 is LGHDT and CDR2 YNNKEL (reference sequence). Ages ranged from about 18 to 89 years, with residence in under 25 US areas. Cohort placement rested on clinical history that participants reported themselves. The source material was PBMCs or T cells enriched from blood (not recorded which). The receptor comes from a woman aged 45-65 years who had recovered from COVID-19. The V and J genes are TRBV3-1 (or the pseudogene TRBV3-2) and TRBJ1-1, with TRBD1 matching over 8 bases. CDR3: CASSPRTGWTEAFF. CDR3 nucleotide sequence: TGTGCCAGCAGCCCACGGACAGGGTGGACTGAAGCTTTCTTT.